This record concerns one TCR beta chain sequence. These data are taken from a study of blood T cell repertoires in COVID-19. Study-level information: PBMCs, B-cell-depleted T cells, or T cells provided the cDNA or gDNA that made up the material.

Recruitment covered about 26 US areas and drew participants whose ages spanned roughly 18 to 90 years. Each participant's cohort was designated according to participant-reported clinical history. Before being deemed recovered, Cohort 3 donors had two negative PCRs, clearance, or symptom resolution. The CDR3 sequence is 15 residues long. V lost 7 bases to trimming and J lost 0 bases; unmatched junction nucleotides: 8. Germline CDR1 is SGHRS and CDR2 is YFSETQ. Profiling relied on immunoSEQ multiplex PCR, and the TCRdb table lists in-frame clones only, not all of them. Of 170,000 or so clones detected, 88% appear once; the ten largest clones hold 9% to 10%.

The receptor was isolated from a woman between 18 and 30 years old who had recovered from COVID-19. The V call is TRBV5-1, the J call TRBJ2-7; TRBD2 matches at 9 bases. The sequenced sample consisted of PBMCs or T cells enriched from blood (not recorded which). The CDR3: CASSPAGGSSYEQYF. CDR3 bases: TGCGCCAGCTCGCCCGCGGGGGGGAGCTCCTACGAGCAGTACTTC.